This T cell receptor (beta chain) emerged from a study of blood T cell repertoires in COVID-19. Across the study: The United States, Italy and Spain were the sources of the acute and convalescent COVID-19 samples. The cDNA or gDNA used as material had been derived from T cells, B-cell-depleted T cells, or PBMCs.

The germline gives CDR1 KGHDR, CDR2 SFDVKD. V was pared by 1 base and J by 6 bases, with 2 bases of the junction left unmatched. The CDR3 spans 14 residues. Under the authors' procedure: Nucleated cell counts were estimated from reference gene primer amplification. Assay used: immunoSEQ multiplex PCR; TCRdb lists only in-frame clones, some missing. The D gene and trimming were derived from the DNA, and the V and J assignments and clone size from that table. In the table there are under 400,000 clones, about 90% of which are singletons. This receptor was taken from a woman between 25 and 40 years old with COVID-19, enrolled during active disease. The J gene is TRBJ2-1, the V gene TRBV24-1; 7 nucleotides agree with TRBD2. Source material: peripheral blood. The CDR3 sequence: CATSDFGTTNEQFF. Written as DNA, the CDR3 is TGTGCCACCAGTGATTTCGGGACTACCAATGAGCAGTTCTTC.